Listed below are T cell receptor beta chains from one sample, sequenced in a study of blood T cell repertoires in COVID-19. Data came from immunoSEQ multiplex PCR; TCRdb stores just in-frame clones and leaves some out. The sample lists about 110,000 clones, about 80% occurring once. Sequenced: peripheral blood. The receptors here all came from an elderly woman with acute or convalescent COVID-19. Both conserved end residues are part of each CDR3. Fields, in order: J gene, V gene, CDR3 protein.

>TRBJ2-3|TRBV4-3
CASSQAGTGTDTQYF
>TRBJ2-2|TRBV6-5
CASSMRTGTGELFF
>TRBJ2-1|TRBV7-9
CASSLGSLAGYNEQFF
>TRBJ2-1|TRBV12-5
CASGLVIAGRSYNEQFF
>TRBJ1-2|TRBV9
CASSENLITGMTYGYTF
>TRBJ1-1|TRBV19
CASSKGQGATTEAFF
>TRBJ1-5|TRBV2
CASALGMGGQPQHF
>TRBJ1-4|TRBV6-1
CASSETQGGATNEKLFF
>TRBJ2-2|TRBV18
CASSPYRYTGELFF
>TRBJ2-1|TRBV28
CASRTGLAAISSYNEQFF
>TRBJ1-4|TRBV6-5
CASSDYRGLEKLFF
>TRBJ1-4|TRBV10-1
CASSRGQGASDEKLFF
>TRBJ2-5|TRBV7-2
CASSYQAGAGETQYF
>TRBJ1-3|TRBV2
CASSEGEGISGNTIYF
>TRBJ2-5|TRBV19
CASSKLAGEAETQYF
>TRBJ1-1|TRBV12-3/TRBV12-4
CASTPFRNTEAFF
>TRBJ2-7|TRBV7-9
CASSSGLRGESSYEQYF
>TRBJ1-1|TRBV10-3
CAISELADEAFF
>TRBJ1-1|TRBV6-6
CASSTATEAFF
>TRBJ1-2|TRBV28
CASRTGQGVYGYTF
>TRBJ1-1|TRBV11-2
CASRPRPGNTEAFF
>TRBJ2-3|TRBV10-3
CAISSGTSTDTQYF
>TRBJ2-1|TRBV11-2
CASSLDQQGRPWDEQFF
>TRBJ1-5|TRBV24-1
CATSERQGGNQPQHF
>TRBJ2-2|TRBV28
CASSQDIISTGELFF
>TRBJ1-2|TRBV11-2
CASSGGQGVYGYTF
>TRBJ2-2|TRBV24-1
CATNGNTGELFF
>TRBJ1-6|TRBV7-2
CASSFGQGGSPLHF
>TRBJ1-5|TRBV6-1
CASSEDGRNQPQHF